This T cell receptor (beta chain) stems from a study of cytomegalovirus exposure and HLA in healthy donors. Study results and caveats: As a later analysis showed, a missense DCLRE1C variant was linked to trimming of TCR beta V- and J-genes. Generally TCR sequences proved uncommon, though certain public TCRs appeared in numerous donors.

The PCR used 60 Vbeta and 13 Jbeta primers. Measured with immunoSEQ multiplex PCR; TCRdb has only the in-frame clones, and not every one. In the table there are 80,000 or so clones, more than 65% of which are singletons. Remarks on this clone: Its specificity is unknown.

This CDR3 contains 14 residues. In germline, CDR1 is GTSNPN, CDR2 SVGIG (reference sequence). After removal of 5 bases from V and 6 bases from J, the junction contained 9 bases not matched to a gene. The sequence was collected from a woman in her thirties or forties in good health and CMV-seropositive. What was sequenced was PBMCs. The chain recombines TRBV30 with TRBJ2-1; 8 bases map to TRBD2. The CDR3 coding sequence is TGTGCCTGGGGCGGATACGGGGGGGGCAATGAGCAGTTCTTC. As protein: CAWGGYGGGNEQFF.